Detailed here is one TCR beta chain. CDR3 length: 14 amino acids. With V trimmed by 9 bases and J by 5 bases, 8 bases remained unmatched. The germline V gene encodes CDR1 MDHEN and CDR2 SYDVKM. This entry comes from a study of blood T cell repertoires in COVID-19. About the study: The United States, Italy and Spain supplied acute and convalescent COVID-19 samples. Sources were T cells, B-cell-depleted T cells, or PBMCs; the material itself was cDNA or gDNA.

As originally analysed: Estimation of nucleated cell counts relied on the amplification of reference gene primers. Method: immunoSEQ multiplex PCR; TCRdb's copy keeps in-frame clones and lacks some. Clone size and the V and J calls come from that table; the DNA yielded D and trimming. Seen here are some 150,000 clones, more than 75% observed once, and the top ten hold 3.5% to 4.5%. The chain employs TRBV28 and TRBJ2-3; 10 bases match TRBD2. This sequence originates from a man aged 60-69 years with acute or convalescent COVID-19. The source material was peripheral blood. The chain's CDR3 is CASIAGGPGDTQYF. CDR3 nucleotides: TGTGCCAGTATAGCGGGAGGTCCCGGAGATACGCAGTATTTT.